The present entry profiles one T cell receptor beta chain with its context. Antigen unknown. CDR1 is SGHTA and CDR2 is FQGNSA in the germline V gene. There are 15 residues in the CDR3. With 2 bases removed from V and 0 bases from J, the gap between germline ends came to 11 bases. The sample belongs to a study of high-grade serous ovarian cancer treatment subgroups. Background on the study: Samples averaged roughly 15,000 reads and about 7,500 unique TCR beta rearrangements. Findings and caveats of the study: Same-patient tumor repertoires overlapped at about 0.1 to 0.8; different patients barely overlapped.

Produced via immunoSEQ multiplex PCR; TCRdb's table is partial and in-frame only. The sample consists of about 12,000 clones, about 88% of them appearing once. Tumor samples were taken before definitive surgery or chemotherapy. The sequence was collected from a human donor with high-grade serous ovarian cancer. The sequenced sample consisted of tumor tissue. The chain has TRBV7-2 and TRBJ2-7; no definite D call. CDR3 sequence reads: CASSLSKQSSYEQYF. The CDR3 nucleotides are TGTGCCAGCAGCTTATCTAAACAGTCCTCCTACGAGCAGTACTTC. The full variable domain, in which reference TRBV7-2 and TRBJ2-7 provide the parts outside the CDR3, is GAGVSQSPSNKVTEKGKDVELRCDPISGHTALYWYRQSLGQGLEFLIYFQGNSAPDKSGLPSDRFSAERTGGSVSTLTIQRTQQEDSAVYLCASSLSKQSSYEQYFGPGTRLTVT.